A selection of T cell receptor beta chains follows, all from one sample in a study of T cell responses to AZD1222 COVID-19 vaccine. Generated by immunoSEQ multiplex PCR, the TCRdb table keeps only in-frame clones and is missing some. Of roughly 200,000 clones detected, about 93% appear once; the ten largest clones hold more than 0.8%. Material: peripheral blood, obtained on day 0 of MenACWY control vaccination. The receptors come from an adult in good health. Each CDR3 is given with its conserved first and last residue. The order of the fields is D gene, V gene, clone size, J gene, CDR3 DNA, CDR3 protein. A D gene is named only where the DNA matches it firmly. The listing skips clone size in some rows; elsewhere it reads once, few, many or a size class.

D: .; V: TRBV27; size: .; J: TRBJ1-2; DNA: TGTGCCAGCAGCCGTACATCAAACTATGGCTACACCTTC; CDR3: CASSRTSNYGYTF
D: TRBD2; V: TRBV3-1/TRBV3-2; size: .; J: TRBJ2-3; DNA: TGTGCCAGCAGTTCCAGACGACTAGCGGGCACAGATACGCAGTATTTT; CDR3: CASSSRRLAGTDTQYF
D: .; V: TRBV7-8; size: .; J: TRBJ1-3; DNA: TGTGCCAGCAGCTTGCGGCTCCCGAACCCCGGAAACACCATATATTTT; CDR3: CASSLRLPNPGNTIYF
D: .; V: TRBV14; size: .; J: TRBJ1-1; DNA: TGTGCCAGCAGCCCCAGGGTGAGCGGCACTGAAGCTTTCTTT; CDR3: CASSPRVSGTEAFF
D: .; V: TRBV28; size: once; J: TRBJ2-7; DNA: TGTGCCAGCAGTCGTACAGGGTCCTACGAGCAGTACTTC; CDR3: CASSRTGSYEQYF
D: .; V: TRBV2; size: .; J: TRBJ1-5; DNA: TGTGCCAGCAGTGAGCACAGAGTCAATCAGCCCCAGCATTTT; CDR3: CASSEHRVNQPQHF
D: .; V: TRBV2; size: .; J: TRBJ1-3; DNA: TGTGCCAGCAGTCCCCAGGGCATTTCTCGGAACACCATATATTTT; CDR3: CASSPQGISRNTIYF
D: .; V: TRBV30; size: .; J: TRBJ1-5; DNA: TGTGCCTGGAGTGCGGGGACCTTCAATCAGCCCCAGCATTTT; CDR3: CAWSAGTFNQPQHF
D: .; V: TRBV7-3; size: .; J: TRBJ1-2; DNA: TGTGCCAGCAGCTTAAATGAGAGAGGGAGCGGTGGCTACACCTTC; CDR3: CASSLNERGSGGYTF
D: .; V: TRBV6-6; size: .; J: TRBJ2-2; DNA: TGTGCCAGCAGTTATAAGTACGGACTCACCGGGGAGCTGTTTTTT; CDR3: CASSYKYGLTGELFF
D: TRBD1; V: TRBV7-9; size: .; J: TRBJ1-2; DNA: TGTGCCAGCAGCCAAGGACAGGGGGTTAACTATGGCTACACCTTC; CDR3: CASSQGQGVNYGYTF
D: .; V: TRBV7-3; size: .; J: TRBJ1-1; DNA: TGTGCCAGCAGACCGGTCCCGGGTGTCGCTGAAGCTTTCTTT; CDR3: CASRPVPGVAEAFF
D: .; V: TRBV1; size: .; J: TRBJ1-1; DNA: TGCACCAGCAGCCCCTCAACAGGAGGAACTGAAGCTTTCTTT; CDR3: CTSSPSTGGTEAFF
D: .; V: TRBV20-1; size: .; J: TRBJ1-2; DNA: TGCAGTGCTATGAGTCACTATGGCTACACCTTC; CDR3: CSAMSHYGYTF
D: TRBD1; V: TRBV4-2; size: .; J: TRBJ1-4; DNA: TGTGCCAGCAGCCAAGAAATACAGGGGCGGAATGAAAAACTGTTTTTT; CDR3: CASSQEIQGRNEKLFF
D: .; V: TRBV7-9; size: .; J: TRBJ1-2; DNA: TGTGCCAGCAGCTCTCACAGGGAATCTGGCTACACCTTC; CDR3: CASSSHRESGYTF
D: .; V: TRBV19; size: few; J: TRBJ1-5; DNA: TGTGCCAGTAGCTTTTCCAATCAGCCCCAGCATTTT; CDR3: CASSFSNQPQHF
D: TRBD2; V: TRBV3-1/TRBV3-2; size: .; J: TRBJ2-1; DNA: TGTGCCAGCAGCCCTCCGGGGGGACTAGCGGGGGATGAGCAGTTCTTC; CDR3: CASSPPGGLAGDEQFF
D: .; V: TRBV19; size: .; J: TRBJ1-2; DNA: TGTGCCAGTAGTATCGGGGGGACGGGGAGCTATGGCTACACCTTC; CDR3: CASSIGGTGSYGYTF
D: .; V: TRBV5-4; size: .; J: TRBJ1-4; DNA: TGTGCCAGCAGCTTGGACGGAAGCCCTAATGAAAAACTGTTTTTT; CDR3: CASSLDGSPNEKLFF
D: TRBD1; V: TRBV29-1; size: .; J: TRBJ1-5; DNA: TGCAGCGTGGGACAGAATAGCAATCAGCCCCAGCATTTT; CDR3: CSVGQNSNQPQHF
D: .; V: TRBV10-3; size: .; J: TRBJ2-6; DNA: TGTGCCTACTCCGGGTCTCCCGGATCTGGGGCCAACGTCCTGACTTTC; CDR3: CAYSGSPGSGANVLTF
D: .; V: TRBV19; size: .; J: TRBJ1-1; DNA: TGTGCCAGTAGTAGGGCGTCGTACACTGAAGCTTTCTTT; CDR3: CASSRASYTEAFF
D: TRBD1; V: TRBV7-6; size: .; J: TRBJ1-6; DNA: TGTGCCAGCAGCTTAGCCCCGACAGGGGCGAGCTCCTATAATTCACCCCTCCACTTT; CDR3: CASSLAPTGASSYNSPLHF
D: .; V: TRBV3-1/TRBV3-2; size: .; J: TRBJ1-1; DNA: TGTGCCAGCAGCCAAGGGACGGGGAACACTGAAGCTTTCTTT; CDR3: CASSQGTGNTEAFF
D: .; V: TRBV7-2; size: once; J: TRBJ1-2; DNA: TGTGCCAGCAGCTTGGGTCCAGGGGTCGGCTACACCTTC; CDR3: CASSLGPGVGYTF
D: TRBD1; V: TRBV6-6; size: .; J: TRBJ1-2; DNA: TGTGCCAGCAGTACCCGTGGGACAGGGGGCTACGGCTACACCTTC; CDR3: CASSTRGTGGYGYTF
D: .; V: TRBV19; size: .; J: TRBJ2-7; DNA: TGTGCCAGTAGTATAGGTCCAGCGCAAGGTGAGCAGTACTTC; CDR3: CASSIGPAQGEQYF
D: TRBD2; V: TRBV30; size: .; J: TRBJ2-1; DNA: TGTGCCTGGATTCTTGCGGGGGGCCGTGAGCAGTTCTTC; CDR3: CAWILAGGREQFF
D: .; V: TRBV6-6; size: .; J: TRBJ2-3; DNA: TGTGCCAGCAGTTACCTGACGGGTAGCACAGATACGCAGTATTTT; CDR3: CASSYLTGSTDTQYF
D: .; V: TRBV27; size: once; J: TRBJ1-6; DNA: TGTGCCAGCAGTTTAACCGTATCACCCCTCCACTTT; CDR3: CASSLTVSPLHF
D: TRBD1; V: TRBV7-8; size: .; J: TRBJ2-2; DNA: TGTGCCAGCAGCTTAGGCAGGGGGCTGATCGGGGAGCTGTTTTTT; CDR3: CASSLGRGLIGELFF
D: .; V: TRBV30; size: .; J: TRBJ1-6; DNA: TGTGCCTGGAGTGTACCGGGGCAGGGTCGATATAATTCACCCCTCCACTTT; CDR3: CAWSVPGQGRYNSPLHF
D: .; V: TRBV6-5; size: .; J: TRBJ2-7; DNA: TGTGCCAGCACCCAGGGGTCGGGGGAGCAGTACTTC; CDR3: CASTQGSGEQYF
D: TRBD1; V: TRBV6-5; size: .; J: TRBJ1-2; DNA: TGTGCCAGCAGCCGACAGGGGGCTAACTATGGCTACACCTTC; CDR3: CASSRQGANYGYTF
D: .; V: TRBV5-8; size: .; J: TRBJ2-1; DNA: TGTGCCAGCAGCCCCGGGTGGGGGGGCATGGAGGGTGAGCAGTTCTTC; CDR3: CASSPGWGGMEGEQFF
D: .; V: TRBV5-1; size: .; J: TRBJ1-6; DNA: TGCGCCAGCAAGACGAGCTCCTATAATTCACCCCTCCACTTT; CDR3: CASKTSSYNSPLHF
D: TRBD2; V: TRBV7-2; size: .; J: TRBJ2-3; DNA: TGTGCCAGCAGCATCGGGGGGGGTACAGATACGCAGTATTTT; CDR3: CASSIGGGTDTQYF
D: .; V: TRBV30; size: .; J: TRBJ1-2; DNA: TGTGCCTGGAGAGGGCAGGGGCTAAATGGCTACACCTTC; CDR3: CAWRGQGLNGYTF
D: TRBD2; V: TRBV14; size: .; J: TRBJ2-1; DNA: TGTGCCAGCAGCCACCAGCGGGGGTGGCCGGGGGAGCAGTTCTTC; CDR3: CASSHQRGWPGEQFF
D: TRBD1; V: TRBV27; size: .; J: TRBJ2-1; DNA: TGTGCCAGCAGAGGGACAGGGCGAGGCAATGAGCAGTTCTTC; CDR3: CASRGTGRGNEQFF
D: TRBD1; V: TRBV27; size: .; J: TRBJ1-1; DNA: TGTGCCAGCAGTTTAAGACAGGGGAAGGCTTTCTTT; CDR3: CASSLRQGKAFF
D: .; V: TRBV2; size: .; J: TRBJ1-2; DNA: TGTGCCAGCAGTGAAGGGGGGCGGTATGGCTACACCTTC; CDR3: CASSEGGRYGYTF
D: TRBD1; V: TRBV7-2; size: .; J: TRBJ2-3; DNA: TGTGCCAGCAGCCCGCAGGGGGGCACAGATACGCAGTATTTT; CDR3: CASSPQGGTDTQYF
D: TRBD2; V: TRBV30; size: .; J: TRBJ2-5; DNA: TGTGCCTGGACGAGCGGGGGGATACACCAAGAGACCCAGTACTTC; CDR3: CAWTSGGIHQETQYF
D: TRBD2; V: TRBV6-5; size: once; J: TRBJ2-7; DNA: TGTGCCAGCAGTTACGAGGGACTAGGATCGGAAGAGCAGTACTTC; CDR3: CASSYEGLGSEEQYF
D: TRBD2; V: TRBV3-1/TRBV3-2; size: .; J: TRBJ2-1; DNA: TGTGCCAGCAGCCAATCGTCGCTAGCGGGGGTTTACAATGAGCAGTTCTTC; CDR3: CASSQSSLAGVYNEQFF
D: TRBD2; V: TRBV6-5; size: .; J: TRBJ2-5; DNA: TGTGCCAGCAGTTACCCAGCTAGCGGGGGGTCAGAGACCCAGTACTTC; CDR3: CASSYPASGGSETQYF
D: TRBD1; V: TRBV7-7; size: .; J: TRBJ1-4; DNA: TGTGCCAGCAGCCCACTCCGGGACAGAGATGAAAAACTGTTTTTT; CDR3: CASSPLRDRDEKLFF